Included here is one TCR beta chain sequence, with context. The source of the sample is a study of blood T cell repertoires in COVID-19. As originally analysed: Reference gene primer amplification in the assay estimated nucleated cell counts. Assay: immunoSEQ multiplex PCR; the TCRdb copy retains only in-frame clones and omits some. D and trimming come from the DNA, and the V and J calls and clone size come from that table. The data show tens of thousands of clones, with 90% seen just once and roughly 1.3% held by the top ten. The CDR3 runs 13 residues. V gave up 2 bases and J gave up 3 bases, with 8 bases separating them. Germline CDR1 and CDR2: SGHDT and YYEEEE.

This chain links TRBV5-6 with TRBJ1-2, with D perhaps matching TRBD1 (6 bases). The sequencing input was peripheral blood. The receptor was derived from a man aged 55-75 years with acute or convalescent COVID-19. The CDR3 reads CASSFGQHYGYTF. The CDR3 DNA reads TGTGCCAGCAGCTTCGGACAGCACTATGGCTACACCTTC.